These 20 T cell receptor beta chains originate from one sample sequenced in a study of CD8 T cells in Susac syndrome (dated by TCRdb to the late 2010s). The library was produced with the immunoSEQ multiplex PCR assay. RNA was extracted using the RNeasy kit, and about 0.45 to 1 microgram was reverse transcribed with random hexamers. Using fastp at Q25 and MiXCR, TCRdb reprocessed the public reads and kept productive beta chains. Every entry covers one CDR3 protein and lists the most common genes and DNA from its rows. Here the sample has 200,000 or so distinct CDR3 sequences; 85% to 95% occur a single time. Of the sample, around 0.16% is held by the ten largest clones. Specimen: CD8+ T cells from PBMCs. These receptors all come from a human donor with Susac syndrome.

Written as DNA, the CDR3 is TGTGCCAGCTTTTGGGCCGAAAGGAACACCGGGGAGCTGTTTTTT. It codes for CASFWAERNTGELFF. The chain couples TRBV10-3 to TRBJ2-2, with D unclear. Per the germline V gene, CDR1 is ENHRY and CDR2 is SYGVKD. The V end lost 10 bases, the J end lost 1 base, and 16 bases lay between the germline ends. This CDR3 contains 15 residues.

This chain links TRBV7-3 with TRBJ1-2; D not certain. Trimming cost V 0 bases and J 3 bases, with 8 bases left between them. The germline gives CDR1 SGHTA, CDR2 FQGTGA. The CDR3 has 14 amino acids. The CDR3 DNA follows: TGTGCCAGCAGCTTAACGTCCGATTACTATGGCTACACCTTC. Translated: CASSLTSDYYGYTF. Using reference TRBV7-3 and TRBJ1-2 for the parts outside the CDR3, the full variable domain is GAGVSQTPSNKVTEKGKYVELRCDPISGHTALYWYRQSLGQGPEFLIYFQGTGAADDSGLPNDRFFAVRPEGSVSTLKIQRTERGDSAVYLCASSLTSDYYGYTFGSGTRLTVV.

The chain links TRBV11-2 to TRBJ2-3; a possible D gene is TRBD2 (7 bases). This CDR3 is built from 15 residues. Germline CDR1 SGHAT, CDR2 FQNNGV. Trimming removed 5 bases at V and 5 bases at J, with 17 bases between. The CDR3, as DNA: TGTGCCAGCAGCCCTAGTAGGGGGGGCCAAGATACGCAGTATTTT. Translated: CASSPSRGGQDTQYF.

This chain joins TRBV15 and TRBJ1-1; no clear D gene. The CDR3 has 14 residues. Germline CDR1 LNHNV, CDR2 YYDKDF (reference sequence). V was shortened by 2 bases and J by 4 bases, with 11 bases between the two germline ends. CDR3 sequence: CATSRPTRGTEAFF. CDR3 bases: TGTGCCACCAGCAGACCTACACGGGGCACTGAAGCTTTCTTT.

The chain links TRBV9 to TRBJ2-7; the D is unclear. V was pared by 0 bases and J by 0 bases, with 10 bases between. The V gene's germline CDR1 is SGDLS and CDR2 YYNGEE. This CDR3 is built from 15 residues. The CDR3 sequence: CASSVAIGLSYEQYF. CDR3 nucleotides: TGTGCCAGCAGCGTAGCGATAGGGCTCTCCTACGAGCAGTACTTC.

This clonotype has just a few counts. The rearrangement uses TRBV3-1 and TRBJ1-1; 8 nucleotides align to TRBD1. Trimming took 3 bases from V and 2 from J; bases not matched to a gene: 5. The CDR3 loop spans 15 amino acids. CDR1 and CDR2 (germline): LGHDT, YNNKEL (reference sequence). The CDR3 loop is CASSQSGTGNTEAFF. The DNA of the CDR3 is TGTGCCAGCAGCCAGAGCGGGACAGGTAACACTGAAGCTTTCTTT.

V and J are TRBV29-1 and TRBJ2-5, with 8 bases aligning to TRBD1. The CDR3 length is 17 residues. CDR1 and CDR2 from the germline V gene are SQVTM and ANQGSEA. With V trimmed by 2 bases and J by 5 bases, 16 bases remained unmatched. The CDR3: CSVELPGQASQGETQYF. CDR3 in DNA: TGCAGCGTTGAATTACCGGGACAGGCTTCCCAGGGGGAGACCCAGTACTTC.

The V call is TRBV30, the J call TRBJ1-2; D gene unclear. V was pared by 0 bases and J by 8 bases, with 1 base between. The V gene's germline CDR1 is GTSNPN and CDR2 SVGIG (reference sequence). CDR3 length: 9 amino acids. The CDR3 loop reads CAWSVGYTF. The CDR3 DNA follows: TGTGCCTGGAGTGTAGGCTACACCTTC.

The chain recombines TRBV4-1 with TRBJ1-5, with no clear D. The CDR3 is made up of 13 amino acids. Germline V gene lookup returns CDR1 MGHRA and CDR2 YSYEKL. The ends were cut back, 4 bases at V and 5 bases at J, with 9 bases in the middle. The CDR3 reads CASSRIGDQPQHF. DNA for the CDR3: TGCGCCAGCAGCCGTATCGGGGATCAGCCCCAGCATTTT.

The chain combines TRBV11-2 with TRBJ2-2; D remains ambiguous. Looked up from germline, CDR1 is SGHAT and CDR2 is FQNNGV. V lost 0 bases and J lost 4, with 12 bases in between. The CDR3 consists of 16 residues. The CDR3 reads CASSLEIGTATGELFF. In DNA, the CDR3 is TGTGCCAGCAGCTTAGAAATTGGTACAGCCACCGGGGAGCTGTTTTTT.

The chain couples TRBV3-1 to TRBJ1-5, with a possible D match to TRBD1 (5 bases). This CDR3 has 15 residues. V lost 0 bases to trimming and J lost 6 bases, with 12 bases between them. Germline V lookup: CDR1 LGHDT, CDR2 YNNKEL (reference sequence). The CDR3 sequence: CASSQDGGGGQPQHF. Here the CDR3 DNA reads TGTGCCAGCAGCCAAGATGGGGGAGGCGGTCAGCCCCAGCATTTT. The full variable domain, rest sourced from reference TRBV3-1 and TRBJ1-5, is DTAVSQTPKYLVTQMGNDKSIKCEQNLGHDTMYWYKQDSKKFLKIMFSYNNKELIINETVPNRFSPKSPDKAHLNLHINSLELGDSAVYFCASSQDGGGGQPQHFGDGTRLSIL.

This clonotype occurred once. This chain links TRBV30 with TRBJ1-1; D is possibly TRBD1 (6 bases). This CDR3 has 12 amino acids. Germline V CDR1 and CDR2: GTSNPN, SVGIG (reference sequence). Trimming removed 0 bases from V and 8 bases from J, with 10 bases in between. The chain's CDR3 is CAWSVHTGEAFF. Written as DNA, the CDR3 is TGTGCCTGGAGTGTACATACAGGGGAAGCTTTCTTT. The whole variable domain, filled in from reference TRBV30 and TRBJ1-1, reads SQTIHQWPATLVQPVGSPLSLECTVEGTSNPNLYWYRQAAGRGLQLLFYSVGIGQISSEVPQNLSASRPQDRQFILSSKKLLLSDSGFYLCAWSVHTGEAFFGQGTRLTVV.

The chain recombines TRBV20-1 with TRBJ2-5; 9 bases are shared with TRBD1. This CDR3 has 15 amino acids. Germline V lookup: CDR1 DFQATT, CDR2 SNEGSKA (reference sequence). V shed 0 bases, J shed 3 bases, and the junction held 5 bases outside the gene matches. CDR3 sequence reads: CSARDLGTGKETQYF. As DNA, the CDR3 is TGCAGTGCTAGAGATCTGGGGACAGGGAAAGAGACCCAGTACTTC.

The chain couples TRBV7-9 to TRBJ1-1; D gene unclear. Trimming pared 4 bases from V and 7 bases from J, leaving 10 bases between. Germline V gene sequence: CDR1 SEHNR, CDR2 FQNEAQ (reference sequence). This CDR3 has 12 residues. CDR3 bases: TGTGCCAGCAGCTCCCAGACCCTTGAAGCTTTCTTT. As protein: CASSSQTLEAFF.

The chain employs TRBV20-1 and TRBJ2-7; D is uncertain. V lost 6 bases to trimming and J lost 0 bases, with 3 bases between them. The CDR3 has 10 residues. CDR1 and CDR2 from the germline V gene are DFQATT and SNEGSKA (reference sequence). The CDR3 bases are TGCAGTGCCACCTCCTACGAGCAGTACTTC. Protein product: CSATSYEQYF.

This chain uses TRBV3-1 with TRBJ2-7, with D possibly being TRBD1 (5 bases). The V end was cut by 0 bases, the J end by 4 bases, with 13 bases between. Germline-derived CDR1 and CDR2 are LGHDT and YNNKEL (reference sequence). The CDR3 extends over 15 amino acids. The CDR3 protein is CASSQEWQGSYEQYF. The CDR3 DNA is TGTGCCAGCAGCCAAGAGTGGCAGGGATCGTACGAGCAGTACTTC.

The rearrangement links TRBV30 to TRBJ2-7; D unresolved. Germline assignment: CDR1 GTSNPN and CDR2 SVGIG (reference sequence). The CDR3 consists of 13 residues. V shed 3 bases and J shed 0 bases, with 9 bases lying between them. The CDR3 is CAWSSLFSYEQYF. DNA for the CDR3: TGTGCCTGGAGCTCACTGTTCTCCTACGAGCAGTACTTC.

This chain connects TRBV9 to TRBJ1-4, with D unresolved. This CDR3 is built from 14 residues. The germline V gene has CDR1 SGDLS and CDR2 YYNGEE. Deletions cut 0 bases from V and 8 bases from J, with 11 bases between. The CDR3 is CASSVDVGTEKLFF. As DNA, the CDR3 is TGTGCCAGCAGCGTAGATGTAGGAACCGAAAAACTGTTTTTT.

The rearrangement uses TRBV6-1 and TRBJ2-7; a weak D match, TRBD1 (6 bases). This CDR3 is 15 amino acids long. Germline V gene data show CDR1 as MNHNS and CDR2 as SASEGT. V was shortened by 2 bases and J by 4 bases, with 15 bases between the two germline ends. The CDR3 coding sequence is TGTGCCAGCAGTGAACAGGACAGTACTCTATACGAGCAGTACTTC. It translates to CASSEQDSTLYEQYF.

The chain carries TRBV4-1 and TRBJ2-7, with D perhaps matching TRBD2 (6 bases). V was clipped by 0 bases and J by 3 bases, with 12 bases between them. The CDR3 is 15 amino acids. Germline CDR1 is MGHRA and CDR2 is YSYEKL. CDR3 amino acids: CASSQDPGEDYEQYF. CDR3 coding DNA: TGCGCCAGCAGCCAAGATCCGGGGGAGGACTACGAGCAGTACTTC.